The entry that follows covers one T cell receptor (beta chain) sequence. Its antigen is undetermined. The source of the sample is a study of cytomegalovirus exposure and HLA in healthy donors. Study-wide findings and caveats: Available immune exposure information covered CMV serostatus only. Most subjects' HLA-A and HLA-B alleles were reportedly predicted from TCR beta sequences. In a later analysis, across HLA loci, associated TCR counts were highest for DRB1, lowest for HLA-C.

The J segment lost 6 bases and the V segment lost 1 base, leaving 3 bases of the junction unmatched. Germline V gene lookup returns CDR1 LNHDA and CDR2 SQIVND (reference sequence). The CDR3 has 15 residues. PCR primers comprised 60 Vbeta and 13 Jbeta primers. The table came from immunoSEQ multiplex PCR; TCRdb's copy has only in-frame clones and leaves some out. The data contain over 150,000 clones, 70% to 75% of them seen just once; the ten biggest clones take up approximately 3%. Each donor was nominally healthy when sampled (though unrecorded immune exposures were likely). Sequenced: PBMCs. The TCR comes from a woman between 25 and 40 years old in good health and CMV-seropositive. The chain uses TRBV19 and TRBJ1-5, with TRBD1 matching 10 bases. DNA for the CDR3: TGTGCCAGTAGTATAGGACAGGGGGCGGGTCAGCCCCAGCATTTT. This codes for CASSIGQGAGQPQHF.